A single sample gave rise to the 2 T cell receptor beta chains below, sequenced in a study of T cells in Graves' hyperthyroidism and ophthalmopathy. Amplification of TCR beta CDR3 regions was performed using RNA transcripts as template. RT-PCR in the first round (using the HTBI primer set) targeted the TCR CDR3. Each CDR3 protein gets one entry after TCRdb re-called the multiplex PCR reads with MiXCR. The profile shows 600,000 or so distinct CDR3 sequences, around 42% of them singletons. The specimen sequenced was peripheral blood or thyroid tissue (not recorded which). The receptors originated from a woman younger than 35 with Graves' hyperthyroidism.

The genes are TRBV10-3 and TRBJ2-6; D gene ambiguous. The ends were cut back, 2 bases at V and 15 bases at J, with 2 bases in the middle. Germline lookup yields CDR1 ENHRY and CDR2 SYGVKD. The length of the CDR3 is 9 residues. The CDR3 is CAISEPLTF. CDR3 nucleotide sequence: TGTGCCATCAGTGAGCCCCTGACTTTC.

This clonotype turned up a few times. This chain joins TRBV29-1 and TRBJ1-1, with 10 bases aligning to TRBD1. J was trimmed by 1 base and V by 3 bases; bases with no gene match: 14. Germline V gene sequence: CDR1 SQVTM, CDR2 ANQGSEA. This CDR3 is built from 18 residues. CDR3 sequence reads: CSVDTRTGGPRQNTEAFF. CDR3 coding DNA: TGCAGCGTTGATACACGGACAGGGGGGCCCCGACAGAACACTGAAGCTTTCTTT.